This TCR beta chain stems from a study of blood T cell repertoires in COVID-19. V lost 3 bases, J lost 5 bases, and 10 bases stayed unmatched. The CDR3 consists of 16 residues. Germline CDR1 SGHRS, CDR2 YFSETQ. Sequencing was performed with immunoSEQ multiplex PCR; in TCRdb, only in-frame clones are kept and a portion is missing. The sample has around 190,000 clones, around 85% seen once; the top ten hold around 1.2%. The sequenced sample was peripheral blood. The rearrangement joins TRBV5-1 to TRBJ2-3; TRBD2 matches at 9 bases. The receptor's source is a man between 25 and 39 years old with acute or convalescent COVID-19. CDR3 coding DNA: TGCGCCAGCAGCTGGGGGGCGGGAGGGCCTGGAGATACGCAGTATTTT. As protein: CASSWGAGGPGDTQYF.